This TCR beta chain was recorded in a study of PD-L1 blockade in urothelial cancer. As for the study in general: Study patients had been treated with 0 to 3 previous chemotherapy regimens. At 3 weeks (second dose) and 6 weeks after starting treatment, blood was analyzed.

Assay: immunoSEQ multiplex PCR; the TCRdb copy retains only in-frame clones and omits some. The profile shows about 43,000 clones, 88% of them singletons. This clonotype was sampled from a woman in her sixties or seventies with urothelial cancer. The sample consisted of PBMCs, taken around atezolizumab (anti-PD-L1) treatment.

The CDR3 protein is CASSPPSGSATGELFF. The CDR3, as DNA: TGTGCCAGCTCACCACCGTCTGGCTCTGCCACCGGGGAGCTGTTTTTT. This chain connects TRBV18 to TRBJ2-2; D gene uncertain. The V gene's germline CDR1 is KGHSH and CDR2 LQKENI. This CDR3 is 16 amino acids long. Trimming pared 0 bases from V and 4 bases from J, leaving 12 bases between.